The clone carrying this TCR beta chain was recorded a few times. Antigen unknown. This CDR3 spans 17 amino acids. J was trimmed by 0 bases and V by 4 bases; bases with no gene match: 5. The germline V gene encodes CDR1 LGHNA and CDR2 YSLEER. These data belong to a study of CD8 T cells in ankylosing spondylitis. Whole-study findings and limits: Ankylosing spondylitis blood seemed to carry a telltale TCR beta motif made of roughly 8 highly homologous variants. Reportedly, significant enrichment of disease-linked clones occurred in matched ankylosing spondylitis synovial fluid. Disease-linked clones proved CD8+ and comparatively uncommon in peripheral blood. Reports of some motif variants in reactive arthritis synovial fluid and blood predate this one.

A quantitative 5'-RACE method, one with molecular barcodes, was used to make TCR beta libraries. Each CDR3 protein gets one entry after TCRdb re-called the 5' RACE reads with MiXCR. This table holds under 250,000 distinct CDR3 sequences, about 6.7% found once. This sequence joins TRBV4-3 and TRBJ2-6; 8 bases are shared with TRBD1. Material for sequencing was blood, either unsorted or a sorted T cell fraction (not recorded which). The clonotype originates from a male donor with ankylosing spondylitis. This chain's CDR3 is CASSPGTGISGANVLTF. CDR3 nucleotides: TGCGCCAGCAGCCCCGGGACAGGAATCTCTGGGGCCAACGTCCTGACTTTC.